This T cell receptor beta chain was documented in a study of CD8+ T cells in alopecia areata. Study at large: Treated patients swallowed 5 to 10 mg of oral tofacitinib twice daily. By percentage of affected scalp area, the severity of treated patients was scored.

Germline-derived CDR1 and CDR2 are SGHVS and FNYEAQ. CDR3 length: 14 residues. Trimming took 4 bases from V and 6 from J, leaving 15 bases between them. General study results and limits: Lesional scalp exceeded normal scalp in clonality, especially in alopecia totalis/universalis.

Stated treatment: oral pan-JAK inhibitor, 5-10 mg twice daily. Alopecia areata patients provided lesional scalp punch biopsies and peripheral blood. A remark on this clone: The antigen remains unidentified.

cDNA reverse transcribed from extracted RNA served as the sequencing template. Sequenced by immunoSEQ multiplex PCR; TCRdb stores in-frame clones only, minus some. Of approximately 210,000 clones listed, 55% to 70% are singletons. The gene calls are TRBV7-6 and TRBJ2-5; TRBD2 is a possible D gene (5 bases). The receptor's source is a human donor with alopecia areata. This specimen consisted of CD4+ T cells sorted from blood, obtained at week 4, from a patient treated with tofacitinib. The CDR3 coding sequence is TGTGCCAGCAGCTCCGACTACCCCGCACAGACCCAGTACTTC. Its protein product is CASSSDYPAQTQYF.